A selection of T cell receptor beta chains follows, all from one sample in a study of blood T cell repertoires in COVID-19. Profiled with immunoSEQ multiplex PCR; TCRdb holds only in-frame clones, not every one. The sample has some 270,000 clones, roughly 85% seen once. Specimen: PBMCs or T cells enriched from blood (not recorded which). The receptors come from a woman under 40 who had recovered from COVID-19. Each CDR3 is given with its conserved first and last residue. A D gene is named only where the DNA matches it firmly. Part of the rows lack a size; the others show once, few, many or a class for expanded clones.

>TRBJ1-1|14|-|-|TRBV28
CASSLRGFRTEAFF
TGTGCCAGCAGTTTAAGGGGGTTTAGGACTGAAGCTTTCTTT
>TRBJ2-2|13|-|-|TRBV19
CASTGGLTGELFF
TGTGCCAGTACCGGCGGGCTCACCGGGGAGCTGTTTTTT
>TRBJ2-2|14|-|-|TRBV7-2
CASSLEGGGGELFF
TGTGCCAGCAGCTTAGAAGGAGGCGGCGGGGAGCTGTTTTTT
>TRBJ2-5|14|-|-|TRBV3-1/TRBV3-2
CASSHLQGRETQYF
TGTGCCAGCAGCCACTTACAGGGTCGAGAGACCCAGTACTTC
>TRBJ2-3|10|-|-|TRBV20-1
CSAHTDTQYF
TGCAGTGCCCACACAGATACGCAGTATTTT
>TRBJ2-5|15|-|once|TRBV4-1
CASSPRDNSQETQYF
TGCGCCAGCAGCCCCCGGGACAACTCTCAAGAGACCCAGTACTTC
>TRBJ1-5|13|-|few|TRBV10-3
CAISGTTDQPQHF
TGTGCCATCAGTGGGACAACAGATCAGCCCCAGCATTTT
>TRBJ1-5|15|TRBD1|once|TRBV5-4
CASSWTGDGNQPQHF
TGTGCCAGCAGCTGGACAGGGGACGGCAATCAGCCCCAGCATTTT
>TRBJ2-7|17|TRBD2|-|TRBV30
CAWSVLRTSGNIDEQYF
TGTGCCTGGAGTGTACTAAGGACTAGCGGGAATATCGACGAGCAGTACTTC
>TRBJ1-3|15|-|-|TRBV2
CASSAQGASGNTIYF
TGTGCCAGCAGTGCGCAGGGCGCCTCTGGAAACACCATATATTTT
>TRBJ1-6|14|-|-|TRBV28
CASSFDPTGSPLHF
TGTGCCAGCAGTTTTGACCCTACGGGTTCACCCCTCCACTTT
>TRBJ1-3|15|TRBD1|-|TRBV3-1/TRBV3-2
CASSPTGGPGNTIYF
TGTGCCAGCAGTCCAACAGGGGGTCCAGGAAACACCATATATTTT
>TRBJ1-4|16|-|-|TRBV28
CASSSPQTVSAEKLFF
TGTGCCAGCAGTTCCCCCCAGACAGTTTCGGCTGAAAAACTGTTTTTT
>TRBJ2-1|15|TRBD2|-|TRBV28
CASTIGLAGYNEQFF
TGTGCCAGCACTATAGGACTAGCGGGCTACAATGAGCAGTTCTTC
>TRBJ2-3|13|TRBD2|-|TRBV29-1
CSVVGLAGDTQYF
TGCAGCGTTGTGGGTCTAGCGGGGGATACGCAGTATTTT
>TRBJ1-1|12|-|-|TRBV13
CASSPWNTEAFF
TGTGCCAGCAGCCCCTGGAACACTGAAGCTTTCTTT
>TRBJ2-3|14|-|-|TRBV7-2
CASSSWGVTDTQYF
TGTGCCAGCAGCTCATGGGGGGTCACAGATACGCAGTATTTT
>TRBJ1-1|16|TRBD1|-|TRBV14
CASSQVLEGQDPEAFF
TGTGCCAGCAGCCAAGTTTTAGAGGGACAGGACCCTGAAGCTTTCTTT
>TRBJ2-1|15|TRBD1|-|TRBV29-1
CSVESWTGVFNEQFF
TGCAGCGTTGAATCGTGGACAGGGGTTTTCAATGAGCAGTTCTTC
>TRBJ1-2|13|-|-|TRBV6-5
CASNPTGRHGYTF
TGTGCCAGCAACCCGACAGGCCGGCATGGCTACACCTTC
>TRBJ1-5|16|TRBD1|-|TRBV2
CASSRMDRVGNQPQHF
TGTGCCAGCAGTAGAATGGACAGGGTAGGCAATCAGCCCCAGCATTTT
>TRBJ1-1|12|-|-|TRBV12-3/TRBV12-4
CASSRVANEAFF
TGTGCCAGCAGCCGGGTAGCCAATGAAGCTTTCTTT
>TRBJ2-2|18|TRBD2|-|TRBV30
CAWTRGLAGDLNTGELFF
TGTGCCTGGACCCGCGGACTAGCGGGAGACCTAAACACCGGGGAGCTGTTTTTT
>TRBJ2-5|15|TRBD1|-|TRBV19
CASSIRDRGLETQYF
TGTGCCAGTAGTATACGGGACAGGGGATTAGAGACCCAGTACTTC
>TRBJ1-1|15|-|-|TRBV4-2
CASSQVETGNTEAFF
TGTGCCAGCAGCCAAGTCGAGACAGGGAACACTGAAGCTTTCTTT
>TRBJ2-4|11|-|-|TRBV2
CASSGENIQYF
TGTGCCAGCAGTGGAGAAAACATTCAGTACTTC
>TRBJ1-2|15|-|-|TRBV27
CASSLRRTANYGYTF
TGTGCCAGCAGTTTACGTCGGACAGCTAACTATGGCTACACCTTC
>TRBJ2-7|13|-|-|TRBV12-2
CASRFPSHYEQYF
TGTGCAAGTCGCTTCCCTAGCCACTACGAGCAGTACTTC
>TRBJ1-2|14|-|-|TRBV28
CASSFGTDNYGYTF
TGTGCCAGCAGTTTTGGTACAGACAACTATGGCTACACCTTC
>TRBJ1-5|15|TRBD1|-|TRBV6-5
CASRQTGVSNQPQHF
TGTGCCAGCAGACAAACAGGGGTGAGCAATCAGCCCCAGCATTTT
>TRBJ1-1|13|TRBD1|-|TRBV2
CASRGTVESGAFF
TGTGCCAGCAGGGGGACAGTTGAGAGTGGAGCTTTCTTT
>TRBJ1-1|14|-|-|TRBV24-1
CATSQGSSNTEAFF
TGTGCCACCAGCCAGGGGTCCTCGAACACTGAAGCTTTCTTT
>TRBJ1-2|15|TRBD1|-|TRBV7-9
CASSLTTTGTHGYTF
TGTGCCAGCAGCCTAACAACGACAGGGACCCATGGCTACACCTTC
>TRBJ1-2|13|-|-|TRBV19
CASSMQVWYGYTF
TGTGCCAGTAGTATGCAGGTTTGGTATGGCTACACCTTC
>TRBJ1-5|21|-|-|TRBV3-1/TRBV3-2
CASSHPPDSILREELNQPQHF
TGTGCCAGCAGCCATCCCCCGGACAGCATCCTGCGAGAAGAACTCAATCAGCCCCAGCATTTT
>TRBJ2-7|12|TRBD2|-|TRBV29-1
CSVGGGTYEQYF
TGCAGCGTTGGGGGGGGTACCTACGAGCAGTACTTC
>TRBJ2-1|18|TRBD1|-|TRBV7-6
CASSLMIKGQGINNEQFF
TGTGCCAGCAGCTTAATGATCAAGGGACAGGGGATTAACAATGAGCAGTTCTTC
>TRBJ2-1|14|TRBD2|-|TRBV3-1/TRBV3-2
CASRKGLAGLEQFF
TGTGCCAGCAGAAAGGGGCTAGCGGGTCTTGAGCAGTTCTTC
>TRBJ2-3|15|TRBD2|-|TRBV28
CASNPSGRATDTQYF
TGTGCCAGCAATCCCAGCGGGAGGGCCACAGATACGCAGTATTTT
>TRBJ1-2|13|-|-|TRBV28
CASSLPGNYGYTF
TGTGCCAGCAGTTTACCAGGGAACTATGGCTACACCTTC
>TRBJ2-7|15|TRBD1|-|TRBV19
CASSEFRDRVSEQYF
TGTGCCAGTAGCGAATTCCGGGACAGGGTATCCGAGCAGTACTTC
>TRBJ1-5|15|-|-|TRBV2
CASTDGGSGSQPQHF
TGTGCCAGCACCGACGGGGGATCAGGTAGTCAGCCCCAGCATTTT
>TRBJ1-2|13|TRBD1|-|TRBV3-1/TRBV3-2
CASSHRTGAGYTF
TGTGCCAGCAGCCATCGGACAGGGGCAGGCTACACCTTC
>TRBJ2-1|16|TRBD2|-|TRBV11-2
CASTLWASGSYNEQFF
TGTGCCAGCACTCTTTGGGCTAGCGGATCCTACAATGAGCAGTTCTTC
>TRBJ1-5|15|TRBD1|-|TRBV4-2
CASSQDGGGDQPQHF
TGTGCCAGCAGCCAAGATGGAGGGGGCGATCAGCCCCAGCATTTT
>TRBJ2-2|14|-|-|TRBV5-1
CASSPDRDTGELFF
TGCGCCAGTAGCCCTGACAGAGACACCGGGGAGCTGTTTTTT